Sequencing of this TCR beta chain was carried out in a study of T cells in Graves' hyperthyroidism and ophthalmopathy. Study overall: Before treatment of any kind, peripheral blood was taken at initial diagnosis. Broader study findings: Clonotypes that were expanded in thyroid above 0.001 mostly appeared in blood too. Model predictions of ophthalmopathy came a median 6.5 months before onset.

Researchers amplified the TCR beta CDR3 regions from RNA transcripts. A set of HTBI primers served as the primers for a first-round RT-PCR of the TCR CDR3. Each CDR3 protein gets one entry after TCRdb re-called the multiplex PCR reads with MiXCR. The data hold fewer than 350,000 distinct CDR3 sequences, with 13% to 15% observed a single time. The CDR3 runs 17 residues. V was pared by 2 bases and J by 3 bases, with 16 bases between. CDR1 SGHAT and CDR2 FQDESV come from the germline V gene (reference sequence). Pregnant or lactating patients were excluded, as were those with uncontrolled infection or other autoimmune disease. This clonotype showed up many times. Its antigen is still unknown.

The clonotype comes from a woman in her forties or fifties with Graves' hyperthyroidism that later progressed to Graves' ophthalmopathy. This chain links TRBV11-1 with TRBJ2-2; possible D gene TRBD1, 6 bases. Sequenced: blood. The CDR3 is CASSLLPYRAYTGELFF. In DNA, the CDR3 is TGTGCCAGCAGCTTACTACCTTACAGGGCTTACACCGGGGAGCTGTTTTTT.